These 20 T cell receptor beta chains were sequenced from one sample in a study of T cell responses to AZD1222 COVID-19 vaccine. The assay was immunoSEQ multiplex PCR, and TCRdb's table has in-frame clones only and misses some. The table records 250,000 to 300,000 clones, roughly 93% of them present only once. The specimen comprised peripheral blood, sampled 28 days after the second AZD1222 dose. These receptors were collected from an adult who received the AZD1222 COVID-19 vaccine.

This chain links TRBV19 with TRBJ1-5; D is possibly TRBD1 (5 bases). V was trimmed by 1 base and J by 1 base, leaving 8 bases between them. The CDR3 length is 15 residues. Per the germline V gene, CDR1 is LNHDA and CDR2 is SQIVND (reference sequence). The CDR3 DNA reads TGTGCCAGTAGTATAGGCCGGGACAGCAATCAGCCCCAGCATTTT. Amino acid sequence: CASSIGRDSNQPQHF.

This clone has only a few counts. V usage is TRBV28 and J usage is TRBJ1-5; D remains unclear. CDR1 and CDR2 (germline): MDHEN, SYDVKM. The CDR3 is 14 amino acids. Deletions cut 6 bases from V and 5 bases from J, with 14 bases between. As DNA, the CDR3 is TGTGCCAGCAGCTCAAGCAGAACCTATCAGCCCCAGCATTTT. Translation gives CASSSSRTYQPQHF.

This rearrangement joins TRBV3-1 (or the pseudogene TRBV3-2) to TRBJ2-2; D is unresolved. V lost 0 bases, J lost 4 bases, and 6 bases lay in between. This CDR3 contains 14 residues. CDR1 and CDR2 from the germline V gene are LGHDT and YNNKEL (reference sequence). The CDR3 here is CASSQDRTTGELFF. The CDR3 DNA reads TGTGCCAGCAGCCAAGATAGAACCACCGGGGAGCTGTTTTTT.

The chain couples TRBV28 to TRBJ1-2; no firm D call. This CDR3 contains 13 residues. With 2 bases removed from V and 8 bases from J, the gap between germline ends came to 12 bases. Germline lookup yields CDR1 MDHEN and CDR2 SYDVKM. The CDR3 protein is CASSLGYWSGYTF. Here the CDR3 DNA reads TGTGCCAGCAGTTTAGGCTACTGGTCAGGCTACACCTTC.

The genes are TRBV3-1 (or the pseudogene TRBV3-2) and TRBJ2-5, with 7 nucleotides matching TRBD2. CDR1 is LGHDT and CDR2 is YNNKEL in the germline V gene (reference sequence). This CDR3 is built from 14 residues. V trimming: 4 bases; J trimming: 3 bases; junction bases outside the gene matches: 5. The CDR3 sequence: CASSPLADKETQYF. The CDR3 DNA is TGTGCCAGCAGCCCTCTAGCGGACAAAGAGACCCAGTACTTC.

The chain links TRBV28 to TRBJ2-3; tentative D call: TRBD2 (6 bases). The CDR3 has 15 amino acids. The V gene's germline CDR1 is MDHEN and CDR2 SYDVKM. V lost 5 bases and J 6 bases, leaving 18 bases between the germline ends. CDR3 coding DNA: TGTGCCAGCAGTCCACGACTCGGGAGTGGGGATACGCAGTATTTT. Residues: CASSPRLGSGDTQYF.

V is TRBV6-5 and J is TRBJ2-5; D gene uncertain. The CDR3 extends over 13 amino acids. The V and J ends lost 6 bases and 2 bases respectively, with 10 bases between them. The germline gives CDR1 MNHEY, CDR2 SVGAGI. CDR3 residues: CASRVRAQETQYF. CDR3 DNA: TGTGCCAGCAGAGTTAGGGCGCAAGAGACCCAGTACTTC.

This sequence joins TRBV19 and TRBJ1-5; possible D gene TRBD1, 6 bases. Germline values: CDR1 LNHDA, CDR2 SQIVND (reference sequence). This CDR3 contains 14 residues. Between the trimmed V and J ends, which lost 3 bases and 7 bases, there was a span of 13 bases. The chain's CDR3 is CASSITGLGQPQHF. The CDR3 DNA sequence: TGTGCCAGTAGTATTACAGGGTTAGGGCAGCCCCAGCATTTT.

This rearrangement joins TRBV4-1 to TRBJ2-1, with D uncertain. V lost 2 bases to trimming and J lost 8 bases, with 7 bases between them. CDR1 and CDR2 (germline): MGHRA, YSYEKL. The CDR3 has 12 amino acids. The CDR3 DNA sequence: TGCGCCAGCAGCCAACCTATGGATGAGCAGTTCTTC. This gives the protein CASSQPMDEQFF.

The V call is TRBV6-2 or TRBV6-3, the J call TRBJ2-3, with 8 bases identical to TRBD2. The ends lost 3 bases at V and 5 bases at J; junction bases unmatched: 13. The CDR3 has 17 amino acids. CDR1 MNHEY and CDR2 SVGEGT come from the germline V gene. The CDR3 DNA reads TGTGCCAGCAGTTATTTTGTCGGGAGGGCAAATAGAGATACGCAGTATTTT. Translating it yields CASSYFVGRANRDTQYF.

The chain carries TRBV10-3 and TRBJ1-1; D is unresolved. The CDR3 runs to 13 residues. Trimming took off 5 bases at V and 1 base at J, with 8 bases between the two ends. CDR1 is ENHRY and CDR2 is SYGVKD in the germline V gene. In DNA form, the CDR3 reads TGTGCCATCAGTCCGACGGCGAACACTGAAGCTTTCTTT. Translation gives CAISPTANTEAFF.

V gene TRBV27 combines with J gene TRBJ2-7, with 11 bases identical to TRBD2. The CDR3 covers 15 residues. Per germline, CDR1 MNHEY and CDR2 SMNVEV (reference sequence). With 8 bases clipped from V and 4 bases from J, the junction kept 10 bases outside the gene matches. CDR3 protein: CASGISGRARYEQYF. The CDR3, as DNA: TGTGCCAGCGGTATTAGCGGGAGGGCCAGATACGAGCAGTACTTC.

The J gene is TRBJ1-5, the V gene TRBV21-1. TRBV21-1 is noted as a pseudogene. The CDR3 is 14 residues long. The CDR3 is CASSRRLSNQPQHF. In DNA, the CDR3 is TGTGCCAGCAGCCGTAGGTTGAGCAATCAGCCCCAGCATTTT.

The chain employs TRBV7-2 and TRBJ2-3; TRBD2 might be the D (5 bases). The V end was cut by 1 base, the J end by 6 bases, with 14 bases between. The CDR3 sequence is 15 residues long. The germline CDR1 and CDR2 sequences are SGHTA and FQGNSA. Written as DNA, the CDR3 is TGTGCCAGCAGCTTAGTTGGGAGCCCGGCTGATACGCAGTATTTT. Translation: CASSLVGSPADTQYF.

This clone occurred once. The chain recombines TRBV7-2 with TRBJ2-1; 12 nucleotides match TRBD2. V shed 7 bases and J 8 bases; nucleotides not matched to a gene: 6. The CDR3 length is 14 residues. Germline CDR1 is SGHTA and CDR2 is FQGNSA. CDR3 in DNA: TGTGCCAGCATCCGGACTAGCGGGAAGGATGAGCAGTTCTTC. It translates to CASIRTSGKDEQFF. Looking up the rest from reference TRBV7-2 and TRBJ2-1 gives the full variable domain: GAGVSQSPSNKVTEKGKDVELRCDPISGHTALYWYRQSLGQGLEFLIYFQGNSAPDKSGLPSDRFSAERTGGSVSTLTIQRTQQEDSAVYLCASIRTSGKDEQFFGPGTRLTVL.

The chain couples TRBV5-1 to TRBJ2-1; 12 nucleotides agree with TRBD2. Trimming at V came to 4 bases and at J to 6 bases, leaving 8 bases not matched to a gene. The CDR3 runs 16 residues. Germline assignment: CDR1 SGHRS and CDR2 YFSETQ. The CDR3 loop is CASSPSGGAVPNEQFF. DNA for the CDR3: TGCGCCAGCAGCCCTAGCGGGGGGGCAGTACCCAATGAGCAGTTCTTC.

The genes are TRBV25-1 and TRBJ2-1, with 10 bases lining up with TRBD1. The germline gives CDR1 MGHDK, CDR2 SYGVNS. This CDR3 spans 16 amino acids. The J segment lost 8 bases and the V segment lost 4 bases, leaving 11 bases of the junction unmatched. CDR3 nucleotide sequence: TGTGCCAGCAGTGGGGCTTCCGGGACAGGGGTCGATGAGCAGTTCTTC. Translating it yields CASSGASGTGVDEQFF. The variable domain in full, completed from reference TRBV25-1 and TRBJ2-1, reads EADIYQTPRYLVIGTGKKITLECSQTMGHDKMYWYQQDPGMELHLIHYSYGVNSTEKGDLSSESTVSRIRTEHFPLTLESARPSHTSQYLCASSGASGTGVDEQFFGPGTRLTVL.

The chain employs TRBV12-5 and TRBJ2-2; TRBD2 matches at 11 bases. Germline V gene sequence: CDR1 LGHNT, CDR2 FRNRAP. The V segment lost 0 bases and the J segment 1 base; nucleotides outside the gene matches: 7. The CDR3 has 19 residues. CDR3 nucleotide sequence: TGTGCTAGTGGTTTGGTGGTTAGCGGGAGGGCCGGGAACACCGGGGAGCTGTTTTTT. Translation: CASGLVVSGRAGNTGELFF. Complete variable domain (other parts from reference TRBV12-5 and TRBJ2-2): DARVTQTPRHKVTEMGQEVTMRCQPILGHNTVFWYRQTMMQGLELLAYFRNRAPLDDSGMPKDRFSAEMPDATLATLKIQPSEPRDSAVYFCASGLVVSGRAGNTGELFFGEGSRLTVL.

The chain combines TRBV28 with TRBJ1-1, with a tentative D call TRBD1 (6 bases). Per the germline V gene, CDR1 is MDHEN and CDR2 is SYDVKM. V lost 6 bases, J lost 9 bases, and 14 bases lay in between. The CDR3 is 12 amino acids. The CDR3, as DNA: TGTGCCAGCAGCCTCAGGGGACGGAAAGCTTTCTTT. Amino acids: CASSLRGRKAFF.

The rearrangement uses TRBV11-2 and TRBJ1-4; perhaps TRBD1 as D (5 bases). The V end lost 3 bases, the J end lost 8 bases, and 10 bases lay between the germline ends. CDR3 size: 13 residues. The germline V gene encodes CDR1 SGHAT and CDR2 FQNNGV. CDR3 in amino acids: CASSFGREEKLFF. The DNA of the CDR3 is TGTGCCAGCAGCTTTGGCAGGGAGGAAAAACTGTTTTTT.